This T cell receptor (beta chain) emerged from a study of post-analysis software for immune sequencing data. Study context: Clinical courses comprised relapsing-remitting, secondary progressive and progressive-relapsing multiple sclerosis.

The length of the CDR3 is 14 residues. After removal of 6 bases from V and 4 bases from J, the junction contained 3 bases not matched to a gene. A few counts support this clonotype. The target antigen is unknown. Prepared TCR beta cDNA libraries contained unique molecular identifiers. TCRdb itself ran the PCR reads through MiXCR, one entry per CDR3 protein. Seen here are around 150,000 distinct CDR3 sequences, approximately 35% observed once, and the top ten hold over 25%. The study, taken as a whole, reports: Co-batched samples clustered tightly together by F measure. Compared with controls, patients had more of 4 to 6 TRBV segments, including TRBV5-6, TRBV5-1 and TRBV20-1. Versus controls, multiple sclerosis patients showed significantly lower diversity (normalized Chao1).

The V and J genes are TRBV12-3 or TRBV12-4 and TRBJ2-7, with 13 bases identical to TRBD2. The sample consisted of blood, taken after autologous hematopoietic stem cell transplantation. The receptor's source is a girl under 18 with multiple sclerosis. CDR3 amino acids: CASSALAGGYEQYF. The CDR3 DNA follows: TGTGCCAGCAGCGCACTAGCGGGAGGGTACGAGCAGTACTTC.